Below, one T cell receptor beta chain is given with its context. The antigen remains unidentified. This sample stems from a study of cytomegalovirus exposure and HLA in healthy donors. General study results and limits: Reports indicate that TCR beta sequences accurately predicted the HLA-A and HLA-B alleles of most subjects. An observed cluster of highly shared sequence variants was recorded as a likely sequencing artifact.

The PCR ran on 60 Vbeta and 13 Jbeta primers. Profiled with immunoSEQ multiplex PCR; TCRdb holds only in-frame clones, not every one. The sample has 120,000 to 150,000 clones; about 64% are singletons. The CDR3 has 16 residues. With 0 bases removed from V and 6 bases from J, the gap between germline ends came to 13 bases. Germline-derived CDR1 and CDR2 are SGHRS and YFSETQ. The sequence came from a man aged 55 to 69 in good health and CMV-seronegative. The chain employs TRBV5-1 and TRBJ2-6; TRBD1 is a possible D gene (5 bases). The specimen was PBMCs. CDR3 region: CASSLVKGIEANVLTF. The CDR3, as DNA: TGCGCCAGCAGCTTGGTGAAGGGGATTGAGGCCAACGTCCTGACTTTC. Looking up the rest from reference TRBV5-1 and TRBJ2-6 gives the full variable domain: KAGVTQTPRYLIKTRGQQVTLSCSPISGHRSVSWYQQTPGQGLQFLFEYFSETQRNKGNFPGRFSGRQFSNSRSEMNVSTLELGDSALYLCASSLVKGIEANVLTFGAGSRLTVL.